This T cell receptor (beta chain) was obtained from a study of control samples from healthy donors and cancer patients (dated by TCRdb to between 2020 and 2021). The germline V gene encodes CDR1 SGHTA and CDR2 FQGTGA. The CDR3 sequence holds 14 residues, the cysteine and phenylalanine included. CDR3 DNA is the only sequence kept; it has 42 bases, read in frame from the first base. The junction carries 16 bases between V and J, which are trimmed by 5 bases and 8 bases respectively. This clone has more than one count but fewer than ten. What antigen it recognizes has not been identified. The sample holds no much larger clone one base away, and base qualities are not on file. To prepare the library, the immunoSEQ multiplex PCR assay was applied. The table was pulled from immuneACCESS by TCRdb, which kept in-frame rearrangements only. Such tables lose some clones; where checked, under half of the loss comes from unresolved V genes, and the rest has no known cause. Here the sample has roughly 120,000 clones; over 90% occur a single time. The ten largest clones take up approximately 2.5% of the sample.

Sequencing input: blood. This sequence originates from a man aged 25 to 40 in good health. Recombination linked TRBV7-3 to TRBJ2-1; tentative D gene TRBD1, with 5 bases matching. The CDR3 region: CASSPGIGRDEQFF. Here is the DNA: TGTGCCAGCAGCCCAGGGATTGGTAGGGATGAGCAGTTCTTC. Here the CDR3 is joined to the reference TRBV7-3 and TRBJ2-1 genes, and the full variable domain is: GAGVSQTPSNKVTEKGKYVELRCDPISGHTALYWYRQSLGQGPEFLIYFQGTGAADDSGLPNDRFFAVRPEGSVSTLKIQRTERGDSAVYLCASSPGIGRDEQFFGPGTRLTVL.